These 16 T cell receptor beta chains came from one sample sequenced in a study of memory CD8 T cells in hepatitis C reinfection. Time point given: peak reinfection, 3 to 8 weeks after reinfection detection. The sorted cells went straight to TCR sequencing with no prior in vitro expansion. Sequencing used immunoSEQ multiplex PCR; TCRdb keeps in-frame clones, though not all of them. This table holds under 50,000 clones, around nine tenths found once. The source material was naive CD8+ T cells sorted from blood. The receptors derive from a man between 18 and 35 years old with hepatitis C virus infection.

The rearrangement links TRBV30 to TRBJ2-1, with 12 nucleotides matching TRBD1. Germline assignment: CDR1 GTSNPN and CDR2 SVGIG (reference sequence). J was trimmed by 9 bases and V by 3 bases; bases with no gene match: 6. The CDR3 consists of 14 residues. In DNA form, the CDR3 reads TGTGCCTGGAGAGTCGGGACAGGGGGCGTTGAGCAGTTCTTC. Protein sequence: CAWRVGTGGVEQFF.

The genes are TRBV7-9 and TRBJ2-3, with D perhaps matching TRBD1 (6 bases). CDR3 length: 17 amino acids. Trimming removed 5 bases at V and 2 bases at J, with 20 bases between. The germline V gene encodes CDR1 SEHNR and CDR2 FQNEAQ (reference sequence). CDR3 loop: CASSPNSGEGDTDTQYF. The CDR3 bases are TGTGCCAGCAGCCCAAACTCAGGGGAAGGGGACACAGATACGCAGTATTTT.

This rearrangement joins TRBV7-6 to TRBJ1-1; a possible D gene is TRBD1 (6 bases). V was shortened by 1 base and J by 7 bases, with 16 bases between the two germline ends. The CDR3 runs 15 residues. The V gene's germline CDR1 is SGHVS and CDR2 FNYEAQ. DNA for the CDR3: TGTGCCAGCAGCTTAGACCCAGGGGCTGACAATGAAGCTTTCTTT. It yields the protein CASSLDPGADNEAFF. Based on the CDR3 plus reference TRBV7-6 and TRBJ1-1, the full variable domain is GAGVSQSPRYKVTKRGQDVALRCDPISGHVSLYWYRQALGQGPEFLTYFNYEAQQDKSGLPNDRFSAERPEGSISTLTIQRTEQRDSAMYRCASSLDPGADNEAFFGQGTRLTVV.

The V and J genes are TRBV29-1 and TRBJ2-1; TRBD1 might be the D (6 bases). This CDR3 contains 18 residues. The germline CDR1 and CDR2 sequences are SQVTM and ANQGSEA. V was shortened by 6 bases and J by 0 bases, with 24 bases between the two germline ends. The CDR3 sequence: CSVEQTQGRGNSYNEQFF. In DNA form, the CDR3 reads TGCAGCGTCGAGCAAACACAGGGACGGGGAAACTCCTACAATGAGCAGTTCTTC.

The chain employs TRBV6-5 and TRBJ2-1; possible D gene TRBD1, 6 bases. V lost 2 bases and J lost 7, with 12 bases in between. The CDR3 has 14 residues. Germline-derived CDR1 and CDR2 are MNHEY and SVGAGI. CDR3 DNA sequence: TGTGCCAGCAGTTACCTACAGGGAAGAAATGAGCAGTTCTTC. Translation gives CASSYLQGRNEQFF.

The chain recombines TRBV6-5 with TRBJ2-1, with D perhaps matching TRBD2 (5 bases). Germline-derived CDR1 and CDR2 are MNHEY and SVGAGI. V lost 10 bases and J 5 bases, leaving 12 bases between the germline ends. The CDR3 has 12 residues. In DNA form, the CDR3 reads TGTGCCATCATGTCGACTAACAATGAGCAGTTCTTC. Its protein product is CAIMSTNNEQFF.

On this clone itself: At one end, the junction sequence differs from germline, possibly due to a read error. The chain is built from TRBV7-9 and TRBJ2-7, with D unclear. Looked up from germline, CDR1 is SEHNR and CDR2 is FQNEAQ (reference sequence). The CDR3 totals 12 residues. In DNA, the CDR3 is TGTGCCAGCAGCTCCCTATCCTGCGAGCAGTACTTC. Translating gives CASSSLSCEQYF.

For the CDR3, the DNA is TGTGCCAGCAGCCAGACGGGACAGGGCCTATCCTACGAGCAGTACGTC. Amino acids: CASSQTGQGLSYEQYV. The chain carries TRBV7-9 and TRBJ2-7; 9 bases agree with TRBD1. The CDR3 extends over 16 amino acids. Germline trimming cut 5 bases from V and 1 base from J; bases unmatched to any gene: 9. Per the germline V gene, CDR1 is SEHNR and CDR2 is FQNEAQ (reference sequence).

V usage is TRBV5-5 and J usage is TRBJ2-1; 8 bases line up with TRBD1. Per germline, CDR1 SGHKS and CDR2 YYEKEE (reference sequence). Germline trimming cut 3 bases from V and 2 bases from J; bases unmatched to any gene: 13. The length of the CDR3 is 18 residues. CDR3 loop: CASSSTPGQGPTYNEQFF. The CDR3 DNA reads as TGTGCCAGCAGCTCCACCCCAGGACAGGGACCTACCTACAATGAGCAGTTCTTC. Full variable domain (outside the CDR3, taken from reference TRBV5-5 and TRBJ2-1): DAGVTQSPTHLIKTRGQQVTLRCSPISGHKSVSWYQQVLGQGPQFIFQYYEKEERGRGNFPDRFSARQFPNYSSELNVNALLLGDSALYLCASSSTPGQGPTYNEQFFGPGTRLTVL.

The chain has TRBV5-6 and TRBJ2-2; D may be TRBD2 (5 bases). CDR1 SGHDT and CDR2 YYEEEE come from the germline V gene. The germline V and J ends were trimmed by 2 bases and 3 bases, with 8 bases remaining between them. CDR3 length: 14 residues. The CDR3 region is CASSFERDTGELFF. In nucleotides, the CDR3 is TGTGCCAGCAGCTTTGAGAGGGACACCGGGGAGCTGTTTTTT.

The rearrangement links TRBV27 to TRBJ2-3; 10 bases line up with TRBD2. This CDR3 contains 16 residues. Per germline, CDR1 MNHEY and CDR2 SMNVEV (reference sequence). In DNA, the CDR3 is TGTGTCACACAGCGGGGGGGATATACAAGCACAGATACGCAGTATTTT. As protein: CVTQRGGYTSTDTQYF.

CDR3 loop: CASTVGRVKDEQYF. The CDR3 DNA reads as TGTGCCAGTACCGTTGGGCGGGTTAAGGACGAGCAGTACTTC. The gene calls are TRBV13 and TRBJ2-5; D possibly corresponds to TRBD2 (5 bases). With the DNA end fitting TRBJ2-7 better, the J assignment may be wrong. Germline lookup yields CDR1 PRHDT and CDR2 FYEKMQ (reference sequence). The CDR3 covers 14 residues.

The CDR3: CASSLSGGPSYNEQFF. The CDR3 DNA is TGTGCCAGCAGCTTGAGCGGGGGCCCGTCCTACAATGAGCAGTTCTTC. V and J are TRBV7-9 and TRBJ2-1; TRBD2 matches at 8 bases. CDR3 length: 16 residues. V shed 3 bases and J 1 base; nucleotides not matched to a gene: 5. The germline V gene has CDR1 SEHNR and CDR2 FQNEAQ (reference sequence).

This clone was picked up a small number of times. V is TRBV7-9 and J is TRBJ1-4; unclear D gene. Per the germline V gene, CDR1 is SEHNR and CDR2 is FQNEAQ (reference sequence). The ends were cut back, 5 bases at V and 7 bases at J, with 11 bases in the middle. The CDR3 has 13 residues. The CDR3 coding sequence is TGTGCCAGCAGCCACGAAAGCGGTGAAAAACTGTTTTTT. Translating gives CASSHESGEKLFF.

V and J are TRBV6-5 and TRBJ1-6, with a possible D match to TRBD1 (5 bases). CDR1 and CDR2 from the germline V gene are MNHEY and SVGAGI. Trimming removed 2 bases from V and 9 bases from J, with 11 bases in between. The CDR3 is 14 amino acids. CDR3 region: CASSYGLGGSPLHF. CDR3 sequence (DNA): TGTGCCAGCAGTTACGGCCTGGGGGGTTCACCCCTCCACTTT.

The genes are TRBV27 and TRBJ1-3; D might be TRBD1 (5 bases). Germline V gene lookup returns CDR1 MNHEY and CDR2 SMNVEV (reference sequence). CDR3 length: 15 residues. V was cut by 6 bases and J by 0 bases, with 12 bases left in between. The CDR3 coding sequence is TGTGCCAGCAGCCAAGACAGTAACTCTGGAAACACCATATATTTT. Amino acids: CASSQDSNSGNTIYF.